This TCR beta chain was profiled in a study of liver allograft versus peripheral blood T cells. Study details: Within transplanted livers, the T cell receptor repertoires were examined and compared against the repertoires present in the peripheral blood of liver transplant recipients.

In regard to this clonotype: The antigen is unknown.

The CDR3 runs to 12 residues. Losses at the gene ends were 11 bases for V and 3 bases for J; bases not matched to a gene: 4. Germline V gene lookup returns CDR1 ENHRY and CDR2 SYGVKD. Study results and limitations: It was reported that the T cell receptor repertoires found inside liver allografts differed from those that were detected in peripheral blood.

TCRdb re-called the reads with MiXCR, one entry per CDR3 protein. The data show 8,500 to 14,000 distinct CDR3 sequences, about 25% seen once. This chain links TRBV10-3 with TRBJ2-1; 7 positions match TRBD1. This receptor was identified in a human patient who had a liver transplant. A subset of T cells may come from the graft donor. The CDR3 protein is CAAGDSYNEQFF. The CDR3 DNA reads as TGTGCCGCAGGGGACAGCTACAATGAGCAGTTCTTC.